This T cell receptor beta chain was identified in a study of naive and memory T cell subsets. Points from the study as a whole: TCRs were reportedly recovered from both biopsy types, mostly tuberculin test sites.

The CDR3 spans 16 residues. V trimming: 1 base; J trimming: 3 bases; junction bases outside the gene matches: 11. Germline lookup yields CDR1 DFQATT and CDR2 SNEGSKA (reference sequence). Alpha and beta constant region primers primed reverse transcription for blood and skin samples. Four PCR rounds used nested alpha and beta constant region primers plus the SP2 primer. One entry per CDR3 protein, called by TCRdb with MiXCR from the UMI-ligation and nested PCR reads. This sample has 15,000 to 20,000 distinct CDR3 sequences, with roughly 9% found just once. The treatment was: skin biopsy from PPD injection site in Mantoux-positive individual. Input was about 1 to 1,100 ng of DNase-treated total RNA without cell sorting. A UMI-containing oligonucleotide was joined by 3' ligation to the TCR cDNA template. Tuberculin skin test biopsies were taken where PPD was injected in Mantoux-positive people. This clonotype has at least ten counts. Its antigen is still unknown.

This TCR derives from an adult in good health. The sample consisted of skin, taken from a tuberculin skin test site. The chain has TRBV20-1 and TRBJ1-2; 7 bases agree with TRBD1. The CDR3 DNA follows: TGCAGTGCTAGAGCTTACTCCGGGACAGAGTACTATGGCTACACCTTC. It is translated as CSARAYSGTEYYGYTF.